The source of this T cell receptor (beta chain) is a study of beta chain features in type 1 diabetes. Overall study results and limits: Moderate but significant shortening of TCRB CDR3s was recorded in all four CD4+ subsets from Type 1 diabetes patients.

Germline-derived CDR1 and CDR2 are MDHEN and SYDVKM. There are 13 residues in the CDR3. The ends lost 8 bases at V and 2 bases at J; junction bases unmatched: 1. A note on this clone: Its antigen is still unknown.

All of the isolated RNA was reverse transcribed, so expressed TCRB transcripts were sequenced. Clones were read by immunoSEQ multiplex PCR, and TCRdb kept only the in-frame ones, dropping some. The sample holds 150,000 to 190,000 clones, 10% to 13% seen once. This sequence was found in a young man with type 1 diabetes. Sample: central memory CD4+ T cells from blood. J is TRBJ2-1 and V is TRBV28, with 9 bases that match TRBD2. The CDR3 nucleotides are TGTGCCAGCCGCGGGAGGGCCTACAATGAGCAGTTCTTC. This encodes CASRGRAYNEQFF.